One and the same sample provided the 24 T cell receptor beta chains below, sequenced in a study of T-cell reconstitution after alpha-beta-depleted transplantation in children. Unique molecular identifiers were incorporated during preparation of the TCRbeta library. TCRdb redid the calling of the PCR reads with MiXCR, one entry per CDR3 protein. In the table there are hundreds of thousands of distinct CDR3 sequences, more than 9% of which are singletons. Specimen: peripheral blood, collected 180 days after TCRalphabeta/CD19-depleted stem cell transplant. The receptors derive from a male patient aged 2-9 years who had a stem cell transplant for chronic granulomatous disease, so the T cells may come from the graft donor.

This clonotype was seen repeatedly, ten times or more. The chain joins TRBV29-1 to TRBJ1-1, with no clear D. CDR3 length: 10 residues. V was shortened by 7 bases and J by 5 bases, with 8 bases between the two germline ends. CDR1 is SQVTM, CDR2 ANQGSEA, per germline. The CDR3 protein is CSGAVTEAFF. In DNA, the CDR3 is TGCAGCGGTGCGGTGACTGAAGCTTTCTTT.

As to this clonotype: A read error may explain this, as a much larger clone is one base away. The chain combines TRBV10-2 with TRBJ1-5, with D hard to call. The length of the CDR3 is 16 residues. V was clipped by 0 bases and J by 4 bases, with 13 bases between them. CDR1 is WSHSY and CDR2 is SAAADI in the germline V gene. The CDR3 nucleotides read TGCGCCAGCAGTGAGTCCCGGGGAGCCCCAAATCAGCCCCAGCATTTT. It translates to CASSESRGAPNQPQHF.

The sample holds many counts of this clonotype. The chain employs TRBV11-2 and TRBJ2-3; 9 bases match TRBD2. V was clipped by 4 bases and J by 5 bases; unmatched bases: 10. The CDR3 is 16 residues long. Germline CDR1 SGHAT, CDR2 FQNNGV. CDR3 DNA: TGTGCCAGCAGCTCCTCGGGCGGGGGGGCTTTAGATACGCAGTATTTT. This codes for CASSSSGGGALDTQYF.

This clonotype was detected many times. The rearrangement joins TRBV27 to TRBJ2-1; D may be TRBD2 (5 bases). The CDR3 extends over 16 amino acids. From germline, CDR1 is MNHEY and CDR2 SMNVEV (reference sequence). V lost 5 bases and J 1 base, leaving 15 bases between the germline ends. The DNA for the CDR3 is TGTGCCAGCAGTCCCTTCCTAGGACTTTCCTACAATGAGCAGTTCTTC. Its protein product is CASSPFLGLSYNEQFF.

There are many counts of this clonotype. V usage is TRBV7-3 and J usage is TRBJ2-1; D perhaps matches TRBD2 (6 bases). Trimming took off 0 bases at V and 2 bases at J, with 8 bases between the two ends. Germline V gene sequence: CDR1 SGHTA, CDR2 FQGTGA. The CDR3 totals 15 residues. The CDR3 here is CASSLTGGTYNEQFF. The CDR3 coding sequence is TGTGCCAGCAGCTTAACGGGCGGGACCTACAATGAGCAGTTCTTC.

In this sample, this clonotype turned up many times. The chain combines TRBV9 with TRBJ2-1, with 7 bases that match TRBD2. Germline CDR1 and CDR2: SGDLS and YYNGEE. The J segment lost 7 bases and the V segment lost 0 bases, leaving 10 bases of the junction unmatched. This CDR3 is 16 amino acids long. The CDR3 here is CASSVGEGPPKNEQFF. CDR3 in DNA: TGTGCCAGCAGCGTAGGGGAGGGGCCACCTAAAAATGAGCAGTTCTTC.

This chain links TRBV20-1 with TRBJ1-2; D might be TRBD1 (5 bases). The CDR3 consists of 13 residues. V dropped 7 bases and J dropped 2 bases, with 14 bases sitting between them. The germline gives CDR1 DFQATT, CDR2 SNEGSKA (reference sequence). The CDR3 loop reads CSVREGYNYGYTF. CDR3 DNA: TGCAGTGTCAGAGAGGGGTACAACTATGGCTACACCTTC.

This clonotype showed up many times. The chain recombines TRBV12-3 or TRBV12-4 with TRBJ2-3; maybe TRBD2 (6 bases). Trimming cost V 1 base and J 11 bases, with 22 bases left between them. The CDR3 totals 16 residues. CDR3 coding DNA: TGTGCCAGCAGTTTAGGGCTAGCGCTCCGGCGTGAAGGGCAGTATTTT. Translation gives CASSLGLALRREGQYF.

This clonotype was observed many times. Sequence at one end of the junction differs from germline and may be a read error. The V call is TRBV6-1, the J call TRBJ2-5; 7 bases are a match to TRBD2. CDR1 is MNHNS and CDR2 is SASEGT in the germline V gene. The CDR3 is 11 residues long. The DNA of the CDR3 is TGTGCCAGCAGTGAAGGACTAGCAAGGTCCTTC. This encodes CASSEGLARSF.

This clonotype appeared many times. The chain couples TRBV5-1 to TRBJ1-6; TRBD1 might be the D (5 bases). The V end lost 3 bases, the J end lost 0 bases, and 13 bases lay between the germline ends. This CDR3 has 17 residues. In germline, CDR1 is SGHRS, CDR2 YFSETQ. The CDR3 sequence: CASSYDSGSSYNSPLHF. CDR3 bases: TGCGCCAGCAGCTACGACAGTGGGAGCTCCTATAATTCACCCCTCCACTTT.

In this sample, this clonotype turned up many times. The J gene is TRBJ2-7, the V gene TRBV24-1; the D gene is possibly TRBD1 (5 bases). CDR3 size: 13 residues. The germline CDR1 and CDR2 sequences are KGHDR and SFDVKD. Trimming cost V 4 bases and J 2 bases, with 8 bases left between them. The DNA of the CDR3 is TGTGCCACCAGTGAGTACAGGCCCTACGAGCAGTACTTC. Its protein is CATSEYRPYEQYF.

Ten or more counts support this clonotype. The J gene is TRBJ2-5, the V gene TRBV18; 9 nucleotides align to TRBD2. This CDR3 is 17 amino acids long. V was pared by 1 base and J by 0 bases, with 6 bases of the junction left unmatched. Germline V gene data show CDR1 as KGHSH and CDR2 as LQKENI. The CDR3 DNA reads as TGTGCCAGCTCACCACGGTATCGACTAGCGGACCAAGAGACCCAGTACTTC. Protein: CASSPRYRLADQETQYF.

The sample holds a few counts of this clonotype. The rearrangement joins TRBV6-2 or TRBV6-3 to TRBJ2-1, with 14 nucleotides matching TRBD2. The germline V gene encodes CDR1 MNHEY and CDR2 SVGEGT. V gave up 2 bases and J gave up 7 bases; unmatched junction bases: 4. The CDR3 is 16 residues long. CDR3 nucleotides: TGTGCCAGCAGTTACCGGACTAGCGGGGGGACAAATGAGCAGTTCTTC. It is translated as CASSYRTSGGTNEQFF.

This clonotype was counted many times. J is TRBJ2-7 and V is TRBV20-1; D not resolved. Germline V CDR1 and CDR2: DFQATT, SNEGSKA (reference sequence). The CDR3 consists of 12 residues. V was trimmed by 1 base and J by 3 bases, leaving 7 bases between them. The DNA for the CDR3 is TGCAGTGCTAGAGGAGTGGGCTACGAGCAGTACTTC. This gives the protein CSARGVGYEQYF.

This clonotype showed up many times. V and J are TRBV10-3 and TRBJ1-1; D is perhaps TRBD1 (5 bases). The CDR3 has 18 amino acids. Germline V gene data show CDR1 as ENHRY and CDR2 as SYGVKD. Trimming removed 0 bases at V and 9 bases at J, with 26 bases between. CDR3 loop: CAISESTMPGTTGHKAFF. CDR3 DNA sequence: TGTGCCATCAGTGAGTCGACTATGCCCGGGACGACGGGTCACAAAGCTTTCTTT.

This clonotype was seen ten or more times. The chain employs TRBV12-3 or TRBV12-4 and TRBJ2-5; D might be TRBD2 (6 bases). V was cut by 6 bases and J by 12 bases, with 17 bases left in between. The CDR3 totals 12 residues. The CDR3 DNA reads as TGTGCCAGCAGGGGCAATAGCGGAGGGAAGTACTTC. As protein: CASRGNSGGKYF.

The rearrangement links TRBV7-2 to TRBJ2-3, with TRBD2 matching over 7 bases. CDR1 and CDR2 from the germline V gene are SGHTA and FQGNSA. V lost 4 bases, J lost 5 bases, and 12 bases stayed unmatched. This CDR3 comprises 16 residues. CDR3 amino acids: CASSWLPGRNGDTQYF. The CDR3 DNA sequence: TGTGCCAGCAGCTGGCTCCCCGGGAGGAATGGAGATACGCAGTATTTT.

Of note for this clonotype: This may be a read error, as it is one base from a much larger clone. This sequence joins TRBV20-1 and TRBJ2-2; TRBD2 agrees at 15 bases. The germline V gene encodes CDR1 DFQATT and CDR2 SNEGSKA (reference sequence). The CDR3 covers 18 residues. Written as DNA, the CDR3 is TGCAGTGCTTATCTCCCGGGACTAGCGGGAGGCAACACCGCGGAGCTGTTTTTT. This translates into CSAYLPGLAGGNTAELFF.

The table lists this clonotype with many counts. The CDR3 DNA reads TGTGCCAGCAGCGTTGCCGGACAGGGGGCTTACGAGCAGTACTTC. Protein: CASSVAGQGAYEQYF. The chain is built from TRBV9 and TRBJ2-7, with 11 bases matching TRBD1. The CDR3 length is 15 residues. Germline CDR1 is SGDLS and CDR2 is YYNGEE. V was clipped by 2 bases and J by 4 bases; unmatched bases: 5.

The table lists this clonotype with many counts. The chain recombines TRBV20-1 with TRBJ2-5; no reliable D call. Germline-derived CDR1 and CDR2 are DFQATT and SNEGSKA (reference sequence). CDR3 length: 12 residues. The V and J ends lost 3 bases and 2 bases respectively, with 7 bases between them. CDR3 nucleotide sequence: TGCAGTGCTAGTTTTTTACAAGAGACCCAGTACTTC. Translating gives CSASFLQETQYF.

The chain has TRBV24-1 and TRBJ1-5; the D is unclear. Trimming took 5 bases from V and 6 from J, leaving 7 bases between them. CDR1 is KGHDR, CDR2 SFDVKD, per germline. There are 12 residues in the CDR3. CDR3 nucleotide sequence: TGTGCCACCAGTGTCACAACTCAGCCCCAGCATTTT. Amino acid sequence: CATSVTTQPQHF.

The table lists this clonotype with many counts. The chain links TRBV12-3 or TRBV12-4 to TRBJ2-4, with TRBD1 identical over 7 bases. This CDR3 comprises 16 residues. Losses at the gene ends were 5 bases for V and 0 bases for J; bases not matched to a gene: 7. CDR3 amino acids: CASSKTGAGAKNIQYF. The CDR3 nucleotides read TGTGCCAGCAGTAAAACAGGGGCGGGAGCCAAAAACATTCAGTACTTC.

The sample holds many counts of this clonotype. The J gene is TRBJ2-5, the V gene TRBV7-8, with TRBD1 matching 8 bases. The CDR3 sequence is 16 residues long. After removal of 4 bases from V and 1 base from J, the junction contained 8 bases not matched to a gene. Germline V gene lookup returns CDR1 SGHVS and CDR2 FQNEAQ. The CDR3: CASSSAGGGFQETQYF. As DNA, the CDR3 is TGTGCCAGCAGCTCGGCAGGGGGCGGTTTCCAAGAGACCCAGTACTTC.

This clonotype was recorded many times. V usage is TRBV28 and J usage is TRBJ2-7; D unclear. With 3 bases removed from V and 3 bases from J, the gap between germline ends came to 12 bases. Germline CDR1 and CDR2: MDHEN and SYDVKM. The CDR3 totals 14 residues. The CDR3, as DNA: TGTGCCAGCAGTTTTCATGGCCCGTACTACGAGCAGTACTTC. Translating gives CASSFHGPYYEQYF.